The clone carrying this TCR beta chain appeared a few times. Clones were read by immunoSEQ multiplex PCR, and TCRdb kept only the in-frame ones, dropping some. The sample consists of hundreds of thousands of clones, roughly 90% of them appearing once. The data derive from a study of Ad26.COV2.S vaccination and SARS-CoV-2 variants. The CDR3 loop spans 13 amino acids. The germline V gene encodes CDR1 KGHDR and CDR2 SFDVKD. V was shortened by 5 bases and J by 3 bases, with 10 bases between the two germline ends. The treatment is: around 19 received Ad26.COV2.S at low or high dose, single or two shots; 5 received placebo; per-sample allocation not given. On day 63 after the first injection, vaccine and placebo recipients gave samples.

Sequenced here: peripheral blood, sampled in a trial of Ad26.COV2.S vaccine versus placebo. The rearrangement links TRBV24-1 to TRBJ2-7, with TRBD1 as a possible D gene (5 bases). The TCR was taken from a person between 18 and 59 years old who received the Ad26.COV2.S COVID-19 vaccine or a placebo. This chain's CDR3 is CATSAQGNYEQYF. CDR3 DNA: TGTGCCACCAGTGCTCAGGGTAACTACGAGCAGTACTTC.